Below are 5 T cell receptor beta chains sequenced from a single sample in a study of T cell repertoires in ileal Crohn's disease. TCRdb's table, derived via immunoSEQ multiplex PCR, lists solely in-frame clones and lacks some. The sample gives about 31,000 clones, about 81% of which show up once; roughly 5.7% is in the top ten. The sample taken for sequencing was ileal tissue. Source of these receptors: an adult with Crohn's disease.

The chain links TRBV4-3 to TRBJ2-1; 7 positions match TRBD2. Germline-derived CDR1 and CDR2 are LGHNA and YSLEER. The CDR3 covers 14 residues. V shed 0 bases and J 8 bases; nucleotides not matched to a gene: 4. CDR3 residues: CASSQEAGSDEQFF. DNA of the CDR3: TGCGCCAGCAGCCAAGAAGCGGGGTCGGATGAGCAGTTCTTC.

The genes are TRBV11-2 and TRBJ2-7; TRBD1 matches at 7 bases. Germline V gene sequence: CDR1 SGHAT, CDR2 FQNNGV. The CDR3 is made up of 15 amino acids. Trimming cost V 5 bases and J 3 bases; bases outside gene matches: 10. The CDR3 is CASSTKIGDSYEQYF. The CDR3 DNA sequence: TGTGCCAGCAGCACCAAAATCGGGGACAGCTACGAGCAGTACTTC.

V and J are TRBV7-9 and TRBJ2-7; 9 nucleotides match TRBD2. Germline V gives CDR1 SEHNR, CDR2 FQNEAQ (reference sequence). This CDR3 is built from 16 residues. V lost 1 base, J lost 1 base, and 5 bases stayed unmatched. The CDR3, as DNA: TGTGCCAGCAGCTTAGTTACTAGCGGGCTATCCTACGAGCAGTACTTC. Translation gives CASSLVTSGLSYEQYF.

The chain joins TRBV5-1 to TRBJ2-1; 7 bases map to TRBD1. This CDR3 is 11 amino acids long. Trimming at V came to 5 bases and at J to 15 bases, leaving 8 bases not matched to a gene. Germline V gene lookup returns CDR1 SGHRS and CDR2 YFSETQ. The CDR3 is CASRNDRVAFF. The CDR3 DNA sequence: TGCGCCAGCAGAAACGACAGGGTAGCGTTCTTC.

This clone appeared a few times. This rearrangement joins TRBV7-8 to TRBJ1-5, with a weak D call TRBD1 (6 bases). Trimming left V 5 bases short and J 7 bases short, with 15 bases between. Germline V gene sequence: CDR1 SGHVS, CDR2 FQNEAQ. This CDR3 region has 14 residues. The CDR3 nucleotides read TGTGCCAGCAGCCTGCACAGGGATTGGCAGCCCCAGCATTTT. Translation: CASSLHRDWQPQHF.